What follows is one T cell receptor (beta chain) and its context. This record comes from a study of blood T cell repertoires in COVID-19. CDR3 length: 14 residues. Germline V gives CDR1 MDHEN, CDR2 SYDVKM. Trimming removed 4 bases from V and 2 bases from J, with 11 bases in between. Measured with immunoSEQ multiplex PCR; TCRdb has only the in-frame clones, and not every one. The table includes approximately 70,000 clones, 70% to 90% detected once. The chain couples TRBV28 to TRBJ1-2, with TRBD1 as a possible D gene (6 bases). The material sequenced was peripheral blood. This receptor was taken from a woman between 45 and 60 years old with COVID-19, enrolled during active disease. The DNA of the CDR3 is TGTGCCAGCAGTTACAGGGATGGCAACTATGGCTACACCTTC. Residues: CASSYRDGNYGYTF.